This TCR beta chain appears in the sequencing data of a study of graft-versus-host responses after intestinal transplantation. About the research overall: Multivisceral, liver-intestinal, or isolated intestinal transplants were given to recipients. Anti-thymocyte globulin induction preceded approximately three years of tacrolimus and steroid maintenance in all recipients.

The CDR3 runs 16 residues. Trimming took 1 base from V and 0 from J; bases not matched to a gene: 4. Germline values: CDR1 LGHNA, CDR2 YNFKEQ. Clones were sequenced by immunoSEQ multiplex PCR, and TCRdb holds only the in-frame ones, with some missing. The sample yields around 95,000 clones, about 88% seen once. General study results and limits: In patients with graft-donor T cell macrochimerism, allograft graft-versus-host to host-versus-graft clonal ratios were high. Early HvG declines after transplant were associated with peak circulating GvH clone levels.

As regards this clone: The antigen remains unidentified.

The rearrangement links TRBV4-2 to TRBJ1-1; TRBD1 agrees at 8 bases. This clonotype was sampled from a human donor who was the organ donor for an intestinal transplant. The sequencing used unstimulated CD4+ T cells sorted from spleen or lymph node cells, collected before transplant. CDR3 protein: CASSQGRGPMNTEAFF. DNA of the CDR3: TGTGCCAGCAGCCAAGGCAGGGGGCCCATGAACACTGAAGCTTTCTTT.